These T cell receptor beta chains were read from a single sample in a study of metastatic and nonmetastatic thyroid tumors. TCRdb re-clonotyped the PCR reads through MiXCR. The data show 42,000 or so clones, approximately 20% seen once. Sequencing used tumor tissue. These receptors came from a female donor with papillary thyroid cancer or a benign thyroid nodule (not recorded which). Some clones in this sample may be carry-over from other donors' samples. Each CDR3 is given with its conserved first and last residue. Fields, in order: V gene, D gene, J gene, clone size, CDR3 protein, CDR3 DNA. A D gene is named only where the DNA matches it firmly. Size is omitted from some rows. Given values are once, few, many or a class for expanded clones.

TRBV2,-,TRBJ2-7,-,CASWGLRGTSYEQYF,TGTGCCAGCTGGGGTTTGCGGGGTACCTCCTACGAGCAGTACTTC
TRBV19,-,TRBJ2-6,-,CASSTVISGSGANVLTF,TGTGCCAGTAGTACTGTAATTTCGGGGTCTGGGGCCAACGTCCTGACTTTC
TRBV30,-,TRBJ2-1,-,CAWRGGEQFF,TGTGCCTGGAGGGGAGGTGAGCAGTTCTTC
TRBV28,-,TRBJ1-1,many,CASSLGGKTEAFF,TGTGCCAGCAGTTTAGGGGGTAAAACTGAAGCTTTCTTT
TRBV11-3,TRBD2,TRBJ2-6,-,CASSRGGTGANVLTF,TGTGCCAGCAGCCGGGGGGGAACTGGGGCCAACGTCCTGACTTTC
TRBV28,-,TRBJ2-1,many,CASSLVGGANEQFF,TGTGCCAGCAGTTTGGTTGGGGGTGCCAATGAGCAGTTCTTC
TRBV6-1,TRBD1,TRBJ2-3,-,CASATGGSTDTQYF,TGTGCCAGCGCGACAGGGGGCAGCACAGATACGCAGTATTTT
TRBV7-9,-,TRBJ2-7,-,CASSLDLEYDHYF,TGTGCCAGCAGCTTAGACTTAGAGTACGATCATTACTTC
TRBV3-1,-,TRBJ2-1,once,CASSQVGWDGQFF,TGTGCCAGCAGCCAAGTTGGGTGGGATGGGCAGTTCTTC
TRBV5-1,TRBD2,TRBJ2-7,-,CASSSGLAAEQYF,TGCGCCAGCAGCTCGGGACTAGCGGCCGAGCAGTACTTC
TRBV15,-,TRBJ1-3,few,CATSRDAGPQDTIYF,TGTGCCACCAGCAGAGATGCAGGCCCCCAGGACACCATATATTTT
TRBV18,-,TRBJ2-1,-,CASSPLRSYNEQFF,TGTGCCAGCTCACCACTACGCTCCTACAATGAGCAGTTCTTC
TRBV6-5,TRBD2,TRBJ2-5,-,CASSSPMVLAGIQETQYF,TGTGCCAGTAGTTCCCCCATGGTACTAGCGGGGATCCAAGAGACCCAGTACTTC
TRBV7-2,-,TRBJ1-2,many,CASSLAATAGTYGYTF,TGTGCCAGCAGCTTAGCCGCTACGGCGGGGACCTATGGCTACACCTTC
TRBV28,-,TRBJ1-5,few,CASSPTGAHQPQHF,TGTGCCAGCAGTCCGACGGGGGCTCATCAGCCCCAGCATTTT
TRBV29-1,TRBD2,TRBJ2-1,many,CSVEAVGGGNEQFF,TGCAGCGTTGAAGCTGTGGGGGGGGGGAATGAGCAGTTCTTC
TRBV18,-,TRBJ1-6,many,CASSPFPGGKDSPLHF,TGTGCCAGCTCACCATTTCCGGGGGGGAAGGATTCACCCCTCCACTTT
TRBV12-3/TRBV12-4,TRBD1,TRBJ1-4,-,CASSLGTGGEKLFF,TGTGCCAGCAGTTTGGGGACAGGGGGTGAAAAACTGTTTTTT
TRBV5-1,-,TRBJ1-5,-,CASSEQGNQPQHF,TGCGCCAGCAGCGAGCAGGGAAATCAGCCCCAGCATTTT
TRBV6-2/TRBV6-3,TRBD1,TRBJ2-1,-,CAITPGQLFSSSYNEQFF,TGTGCCATCACCCCGGGACAGCTTTTCTCTAGCTCCTACAATGAGCAGTTCTTC
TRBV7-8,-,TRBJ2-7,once,CASSLGTGLGYEQYF,TGTGCCAGCAGCCTCGGTACAGGCCTCGGCTACGAGCAGTACTTC
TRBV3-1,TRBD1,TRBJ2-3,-,CASRRQGAGTDTQYF,TGTGCCAGCAGGCGACAGGGAGCGGGCACAGATACGCAGTATTTT